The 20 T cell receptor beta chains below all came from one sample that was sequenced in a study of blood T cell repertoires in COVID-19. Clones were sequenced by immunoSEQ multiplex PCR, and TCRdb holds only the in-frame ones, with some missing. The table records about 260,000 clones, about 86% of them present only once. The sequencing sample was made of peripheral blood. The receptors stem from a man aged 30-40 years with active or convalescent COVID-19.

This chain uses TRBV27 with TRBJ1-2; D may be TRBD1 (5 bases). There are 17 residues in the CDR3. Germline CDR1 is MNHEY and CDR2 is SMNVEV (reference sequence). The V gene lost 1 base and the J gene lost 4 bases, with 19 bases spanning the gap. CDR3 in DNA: TGTGCCAGCAGTTTATTGCCGGTTGCCGACGGGGGCTATGGCTACACCTTC. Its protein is CASSLLPVADGGYGYTF.

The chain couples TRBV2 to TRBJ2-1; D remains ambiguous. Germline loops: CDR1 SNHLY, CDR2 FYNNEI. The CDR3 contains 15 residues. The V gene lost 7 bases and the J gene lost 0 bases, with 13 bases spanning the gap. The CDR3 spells CASNSHSLSYNEQFF. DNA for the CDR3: TGTGCCAGCAACTCTCATAGCCTCTCCTACAATGAGCAGTTCTTC.

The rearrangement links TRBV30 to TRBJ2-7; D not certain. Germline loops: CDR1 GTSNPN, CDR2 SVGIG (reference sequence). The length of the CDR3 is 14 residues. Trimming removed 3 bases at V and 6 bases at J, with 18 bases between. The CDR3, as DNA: TGTGCCTGGAGCCTTAACCTAGGTCGTGGCGAGCAGTACTTC. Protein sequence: CAWSLNLGRGEQYF. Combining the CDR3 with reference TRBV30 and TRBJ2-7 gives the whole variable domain SQTIHQWPATLVQPVGSPLSLECTVEGTSNPNLYWYRQAAGRGLQLLFYSVGIGQISSEVPQNLSASRPQDRQFILSSKKLLLSDSGFYLCAWSLNLGRGEQYFGPGTRLTVT.

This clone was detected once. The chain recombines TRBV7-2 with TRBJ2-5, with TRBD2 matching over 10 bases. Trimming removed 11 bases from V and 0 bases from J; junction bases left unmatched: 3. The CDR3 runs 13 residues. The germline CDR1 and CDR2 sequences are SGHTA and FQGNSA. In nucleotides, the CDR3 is TGTGCCGGGGGACTAGCGTACCAAGAGACCCAGTACTTC. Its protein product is CAGGLAYQETQYF.

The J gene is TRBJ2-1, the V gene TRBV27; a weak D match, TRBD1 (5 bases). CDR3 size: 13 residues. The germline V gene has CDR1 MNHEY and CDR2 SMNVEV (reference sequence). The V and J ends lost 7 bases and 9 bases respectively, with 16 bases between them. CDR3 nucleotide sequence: TGTGCCAGCATGCAGGGTATGATGGGTGAGCAGTTCTTC. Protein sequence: CASMQGMMGEQFF.

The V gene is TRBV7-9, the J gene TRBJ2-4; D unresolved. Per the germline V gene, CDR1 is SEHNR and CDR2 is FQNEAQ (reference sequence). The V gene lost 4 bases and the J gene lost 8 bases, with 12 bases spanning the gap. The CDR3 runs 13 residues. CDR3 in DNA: TGTGCCAGCAGCTCATCAGTAATGGACATTCAGTACTTC. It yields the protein CASSSSVMDIQYF.

CDR3 in DNA: TGTGCCAGCATAGATGGGGGCAGGGGCAATCAGCCCCAGCATTTT. Its translation is CASIDGGRGNQPQHF. The V and J genes are TRBV6-5 and TRBJ1-5, with a possible D match to TRBD1 (6 bases). Germline assignment: CDR1 MNHEY and CDR2 SVGAGI. This CDR3 comprises 15 residues. V lost 7 bases and J 2 bases, leaving 15 bases between the germline ends.

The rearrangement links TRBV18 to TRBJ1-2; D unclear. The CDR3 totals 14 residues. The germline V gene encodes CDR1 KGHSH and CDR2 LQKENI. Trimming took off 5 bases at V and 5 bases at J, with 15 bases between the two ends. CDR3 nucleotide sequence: TGTGCCAGCTCAAGCCTCGAGACACAGTATGGCTACACCTTC. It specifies CASSSLETQYGYTF.

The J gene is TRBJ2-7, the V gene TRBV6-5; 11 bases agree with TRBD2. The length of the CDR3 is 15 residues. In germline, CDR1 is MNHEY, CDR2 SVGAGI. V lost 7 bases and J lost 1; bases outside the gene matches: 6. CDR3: CASKEGLAESYEQYF. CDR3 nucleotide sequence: TGTGCCAGCAAGGAGGGACTAGCGGAATCCTACGAGCAGTACTTC.

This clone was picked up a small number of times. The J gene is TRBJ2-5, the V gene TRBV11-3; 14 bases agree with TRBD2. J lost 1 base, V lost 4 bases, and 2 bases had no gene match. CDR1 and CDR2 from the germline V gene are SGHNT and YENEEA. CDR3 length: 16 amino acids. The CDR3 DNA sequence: TGTGCCAGCAGCTCGACTAGCGGGGGGGCCCAAGAGACCCAGTACTTC. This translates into CASSSTSGGAQETQYF.

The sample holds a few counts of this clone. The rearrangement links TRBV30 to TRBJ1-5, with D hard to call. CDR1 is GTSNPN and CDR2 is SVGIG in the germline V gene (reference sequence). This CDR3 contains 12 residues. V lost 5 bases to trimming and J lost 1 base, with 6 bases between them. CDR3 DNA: TGTGCCTGGGCGGGGAGCAATCAGCCCCAGCATTTT. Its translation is CAWAGSNQPQHF.

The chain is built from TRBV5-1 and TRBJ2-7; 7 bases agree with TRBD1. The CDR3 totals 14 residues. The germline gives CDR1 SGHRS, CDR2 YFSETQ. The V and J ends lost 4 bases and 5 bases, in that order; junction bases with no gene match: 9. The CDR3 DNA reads TGCGCCAGCAGCCCTACGACAGGGTGGGACGAGCAGTACTTC. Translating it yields CASSPTTGWDEQYF.

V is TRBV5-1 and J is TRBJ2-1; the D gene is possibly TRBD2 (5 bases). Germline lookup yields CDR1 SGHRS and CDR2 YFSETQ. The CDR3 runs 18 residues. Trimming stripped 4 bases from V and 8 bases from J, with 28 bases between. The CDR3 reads CASSPTDPQAAGGYEQFF. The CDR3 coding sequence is TGCGCCAGCAGCCCGACCGACCCCCAGGCGGCTGGAGGCTATGAGCAGTTCTTC.

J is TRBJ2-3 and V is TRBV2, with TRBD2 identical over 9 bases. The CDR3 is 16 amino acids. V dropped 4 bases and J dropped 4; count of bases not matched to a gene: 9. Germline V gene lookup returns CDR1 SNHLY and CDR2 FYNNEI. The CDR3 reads CASSVEQAGGADTQYF. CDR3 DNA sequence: TGTGCCAGCAGTGTTGAGCAAGCGGGGGGCGCAGATACGCAGTATTTT.

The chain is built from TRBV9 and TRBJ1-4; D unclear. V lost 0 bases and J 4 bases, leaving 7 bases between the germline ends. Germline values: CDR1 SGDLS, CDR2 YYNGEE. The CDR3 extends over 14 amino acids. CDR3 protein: CASSVEVSNEKLFF. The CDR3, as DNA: TGTGCCAGCAGCGTAGAAGTTAGTAATGAAAAACTGTTTTTT. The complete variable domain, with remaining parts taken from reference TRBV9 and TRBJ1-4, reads DSGVTQTPKHLITATGQRVTLRCSPRSGDLSVYWYQQSLDQGLQFLIQYYNGEERAKGNILERFSAQQFPDLHSELNLSSLELGDSALYFCASSVEVSNEKLFFGSGTQLSVL.

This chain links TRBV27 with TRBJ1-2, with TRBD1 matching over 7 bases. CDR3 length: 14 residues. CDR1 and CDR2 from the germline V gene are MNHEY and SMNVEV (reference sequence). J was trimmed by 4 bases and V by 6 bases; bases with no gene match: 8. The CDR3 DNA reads TGTGCCAGCAGACCGACGGGACAGACCTATGGCTACACCTTC. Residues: CASRPTGQTYGYTF.

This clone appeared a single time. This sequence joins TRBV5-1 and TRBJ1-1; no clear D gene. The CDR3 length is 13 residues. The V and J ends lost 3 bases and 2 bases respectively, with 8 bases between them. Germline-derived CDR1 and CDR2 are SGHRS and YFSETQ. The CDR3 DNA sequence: TGCGCCAGCAGCTACAGCGGTAACACTGAAGCTTTCTTT. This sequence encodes CASSYSGNTEAFF.

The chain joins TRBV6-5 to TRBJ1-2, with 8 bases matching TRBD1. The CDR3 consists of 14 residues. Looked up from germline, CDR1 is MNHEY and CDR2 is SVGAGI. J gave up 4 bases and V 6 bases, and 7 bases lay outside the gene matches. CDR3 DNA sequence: TGTGCCAGCAGAACTGGCAGGGGGCCCTATGGCTACACCTTC. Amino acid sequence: CASRTGRGPYGYTF.

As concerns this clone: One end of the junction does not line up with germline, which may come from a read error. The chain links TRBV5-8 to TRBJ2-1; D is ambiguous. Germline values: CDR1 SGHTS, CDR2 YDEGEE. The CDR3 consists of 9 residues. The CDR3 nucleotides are TGTGCCAGCAGCAAAGAGATGATCTTC. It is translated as CASSKEMIF.

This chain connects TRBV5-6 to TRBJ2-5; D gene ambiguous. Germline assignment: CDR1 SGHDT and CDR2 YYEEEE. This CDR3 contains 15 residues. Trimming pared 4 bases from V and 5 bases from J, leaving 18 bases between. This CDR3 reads CASSPSSATRETQYF. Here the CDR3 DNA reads TGTGCCAGCAGCCCCTCCAGCGCCACACGGGAGACCCAGTACTTC.